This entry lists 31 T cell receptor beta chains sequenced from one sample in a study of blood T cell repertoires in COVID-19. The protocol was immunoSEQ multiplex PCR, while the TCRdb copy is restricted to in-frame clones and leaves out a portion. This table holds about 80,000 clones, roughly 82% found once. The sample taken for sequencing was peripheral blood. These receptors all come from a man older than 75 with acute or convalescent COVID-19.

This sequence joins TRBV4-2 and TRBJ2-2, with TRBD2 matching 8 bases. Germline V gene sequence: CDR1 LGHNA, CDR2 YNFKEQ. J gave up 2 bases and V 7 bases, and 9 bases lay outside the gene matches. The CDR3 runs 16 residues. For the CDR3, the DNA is TGTGCCAGCACCCTCGGGGGGGCGGGAAACACCGGGGAGCTGTTTTTT. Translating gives CASTLGGAGNTGELFF.

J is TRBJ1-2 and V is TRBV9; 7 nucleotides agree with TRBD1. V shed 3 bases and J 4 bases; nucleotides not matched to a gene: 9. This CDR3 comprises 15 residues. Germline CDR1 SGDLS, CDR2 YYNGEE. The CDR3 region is CASSGPNRGAYGYTF. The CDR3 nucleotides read TGTGCCAGCAGCGGGCCCAACAGGGGCGCCTATGGCTACACCTTC.

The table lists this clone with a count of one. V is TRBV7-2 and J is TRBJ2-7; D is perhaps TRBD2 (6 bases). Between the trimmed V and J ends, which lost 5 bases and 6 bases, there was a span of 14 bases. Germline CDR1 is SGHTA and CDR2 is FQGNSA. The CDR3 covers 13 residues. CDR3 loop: CASSQIGGAEQYF. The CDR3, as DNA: TGTGCCAGCAGCCAGATCGGAGGGGCCGAGCAGTACTTC. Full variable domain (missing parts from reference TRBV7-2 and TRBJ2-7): GAGVSQSPSNKVTEKGKDVELRCDPISGHTALYWYRQSLGQGLEFLIYFQGNSAPDKSGLPSDRFSAERTGGSVSTLTIQRTQQEDSAVYLCASSQIGGAEQYFGPGTRLTVT.

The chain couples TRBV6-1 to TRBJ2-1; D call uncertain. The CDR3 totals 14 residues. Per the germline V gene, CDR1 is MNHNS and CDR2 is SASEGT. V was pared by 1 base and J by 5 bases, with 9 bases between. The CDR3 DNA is TGTGCCAGCAGTGAAGGATGGCAAAACAATGAGCAGTTCTTC. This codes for CASSEGWQNNEQFF.

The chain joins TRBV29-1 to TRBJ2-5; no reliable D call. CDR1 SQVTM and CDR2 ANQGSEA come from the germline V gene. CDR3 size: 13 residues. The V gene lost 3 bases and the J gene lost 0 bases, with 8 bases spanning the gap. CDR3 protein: CSVDRSYQETQYF. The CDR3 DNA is TGCAGCGTTGACAGATCGTACCAAGAGACCCAGTACTTC.

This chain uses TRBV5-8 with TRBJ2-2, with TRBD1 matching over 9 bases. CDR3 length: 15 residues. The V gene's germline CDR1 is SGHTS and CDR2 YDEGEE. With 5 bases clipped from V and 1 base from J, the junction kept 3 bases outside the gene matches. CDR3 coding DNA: TGTGCCAGCAGGAACAGGGGGCGGAACACCGGGGAGCTGTTTTTT. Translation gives CASRNRGRNTGELFF.

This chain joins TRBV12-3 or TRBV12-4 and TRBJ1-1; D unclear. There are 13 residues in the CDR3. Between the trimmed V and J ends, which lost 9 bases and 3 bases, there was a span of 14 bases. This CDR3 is CASKKAQYTEAFF. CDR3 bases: TGTGCCAGTAAAAAAGCGCAGTACACTGAAGCTTTCTTT.

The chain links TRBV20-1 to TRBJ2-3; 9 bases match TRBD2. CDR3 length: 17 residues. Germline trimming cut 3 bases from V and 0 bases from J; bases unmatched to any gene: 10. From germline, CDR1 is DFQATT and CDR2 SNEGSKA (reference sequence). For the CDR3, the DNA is TGCAGTGCTAGTAGCCCGGCGGGAGGGGGTAGCACAGATACGCAGTATTTT. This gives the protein CSASSPAGGGSTDTQYF.

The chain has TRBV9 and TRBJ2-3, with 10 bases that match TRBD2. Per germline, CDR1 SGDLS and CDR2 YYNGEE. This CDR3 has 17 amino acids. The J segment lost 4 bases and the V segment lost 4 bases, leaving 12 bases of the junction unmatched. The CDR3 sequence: CASSRTPPSGGADTQYF. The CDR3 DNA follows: TGTGCCAGCAGCAGAACCCCCCCTAGCGGGGGTGCAGATACGCAGTATTTT.

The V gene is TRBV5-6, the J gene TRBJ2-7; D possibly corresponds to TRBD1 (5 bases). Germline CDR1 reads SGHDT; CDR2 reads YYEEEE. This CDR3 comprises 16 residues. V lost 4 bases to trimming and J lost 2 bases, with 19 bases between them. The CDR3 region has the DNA TGTGCCAGCAGCCTCCTCAGGTCAGGGAACGCCTACGAGCAGTACTTC. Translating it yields CASSLLRSGNAYEQYF.

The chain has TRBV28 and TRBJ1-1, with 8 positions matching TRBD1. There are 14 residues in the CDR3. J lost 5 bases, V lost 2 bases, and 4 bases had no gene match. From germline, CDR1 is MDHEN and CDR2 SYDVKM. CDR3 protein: CASSLQGARTEAFF. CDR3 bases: TGTGCCAGCAGTTTACAGGGGGCGCGGACTGAAGCTTTCTTT.

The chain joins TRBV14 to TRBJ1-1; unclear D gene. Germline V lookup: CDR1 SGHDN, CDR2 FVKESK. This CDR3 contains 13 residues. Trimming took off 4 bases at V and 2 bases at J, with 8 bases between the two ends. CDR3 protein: CASSLQTNTEAFF. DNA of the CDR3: TGTGCCAGCAGCCTACAGACAAACACTGAAGCTTTCTTT. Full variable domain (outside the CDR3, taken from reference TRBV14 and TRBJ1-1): EAGVTQFPSHSVIEKGQTVTLRCDPISGHDNLYWYRRVMGKEIKFLLHFVKESKQDESGMPNNRFLAERTGGTYSTLKVQPAELEDSGVYFCASSLQTNTEAFFGQGTRLTVV.

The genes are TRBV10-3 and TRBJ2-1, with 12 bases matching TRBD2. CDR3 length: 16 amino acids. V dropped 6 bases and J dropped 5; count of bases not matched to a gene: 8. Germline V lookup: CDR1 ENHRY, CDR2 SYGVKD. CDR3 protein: CAIREITSGGNNEQFF. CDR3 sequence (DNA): TGTGCCATCAGGGAAATTACTAGCGGGGGGAACAATGAGCAGTTCTTC.

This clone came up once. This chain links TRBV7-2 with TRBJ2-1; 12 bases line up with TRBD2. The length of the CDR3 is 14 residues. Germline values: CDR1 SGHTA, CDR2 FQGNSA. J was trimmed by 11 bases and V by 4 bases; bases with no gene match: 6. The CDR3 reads CASSSLAGGLQQFF. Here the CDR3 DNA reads TGTGCCAGCAGCTCCCTAGCGGGGGGGCTCCAGCAGTTCTTC.

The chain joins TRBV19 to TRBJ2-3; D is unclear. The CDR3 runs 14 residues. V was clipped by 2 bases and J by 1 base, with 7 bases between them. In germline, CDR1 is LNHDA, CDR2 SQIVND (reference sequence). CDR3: CASSITARTDTQYF. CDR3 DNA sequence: TGTGCCAGTAGTATAACAGCCCGCACAGATACGCAGTATTTT.

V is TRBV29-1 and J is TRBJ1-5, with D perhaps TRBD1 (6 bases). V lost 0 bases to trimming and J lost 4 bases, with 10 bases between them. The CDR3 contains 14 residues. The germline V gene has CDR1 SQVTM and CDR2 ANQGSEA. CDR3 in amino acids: CSVEEGGGNQPQHF. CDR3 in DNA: TGCAGCGTTGAAGAAGGGGGGGGTAATCAGCCCCAGCATTTT.

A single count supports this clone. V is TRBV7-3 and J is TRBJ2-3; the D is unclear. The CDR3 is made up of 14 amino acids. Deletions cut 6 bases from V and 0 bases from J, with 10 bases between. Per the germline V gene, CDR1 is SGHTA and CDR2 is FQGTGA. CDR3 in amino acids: CASSPSHSTDTQYF. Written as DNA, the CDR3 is TGTGCCAGCAGTCCAAGCCATAGCACAGATACGCAGTATTTT.

CDR3 protein: CASSLDSSGGTNTGELFF. The CDR3 region has the DNA TGTGCCAGCAGCTTAGATTCTAGCGGGGGTACGAACACCGGGGAGCTGTTTTTT. V is TRBV7-3 and J is TRBJ2-2; 10 bases map to TRBD2. The CDR3 totals 18 residues. The germline V gene has CDR1 SGHTA and CDR2 FQGTGA. With 2 bases clipped from V and 0 bases from J, the junction kept 6 bases outside the gene matches.

As DNA, the CDR3 is TGTGCCAGCAGCTTACAGGGGGCCTATAATTCACCCCTCCACTTT. Residues: CASSLQGAYNSPLHF. The J gene is TRBJ1-6, the V gene TRBV5-6; 8 positions match TRBD1. Losses at the gene ends were 2 bases for V and 2 bases for J; bases not matched to a gene: 0. This CDR3 has 15 amino acids. The germline gives CDR1 SGHDT, CDR2 YYEEEE.

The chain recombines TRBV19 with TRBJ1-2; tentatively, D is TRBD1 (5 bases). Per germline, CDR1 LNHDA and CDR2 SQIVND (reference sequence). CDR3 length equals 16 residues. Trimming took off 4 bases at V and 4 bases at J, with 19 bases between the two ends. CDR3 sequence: CASSRVPGGRVYGYTF. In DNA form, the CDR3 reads TGTGCCAGTAGTAGGGTCCCGGGGGGTCGCGTCTATGGCTACACCTTC.

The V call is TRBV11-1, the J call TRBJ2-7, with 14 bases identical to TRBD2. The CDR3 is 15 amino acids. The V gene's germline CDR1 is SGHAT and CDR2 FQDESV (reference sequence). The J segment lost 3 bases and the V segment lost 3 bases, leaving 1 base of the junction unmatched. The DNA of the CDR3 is TGTGCCAGCAGCTTGGGACTAGCGGGGGTCTACGAGCAGTACTTC. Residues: CASSLGLAGVYEQYF.

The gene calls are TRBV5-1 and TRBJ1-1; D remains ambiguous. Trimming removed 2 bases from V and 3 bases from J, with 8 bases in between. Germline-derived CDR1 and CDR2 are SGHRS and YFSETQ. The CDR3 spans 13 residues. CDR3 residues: CASSFFRDTEAFF. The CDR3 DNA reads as TGCGCCAGCAGCTTCTTCCGGGACACTGAAGCTTTCTTT. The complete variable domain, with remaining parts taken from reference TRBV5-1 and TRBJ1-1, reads KAGVTQTPRYLIKTRGQQVTLSCSPISGHRSVSWYQQTPGQGLQFLFEYFSETQRNKGNFPGRFSGRQFSNSRSEMNVSTLELGDSALYLCASSFFRDTEAFFGQGTRLTVV.

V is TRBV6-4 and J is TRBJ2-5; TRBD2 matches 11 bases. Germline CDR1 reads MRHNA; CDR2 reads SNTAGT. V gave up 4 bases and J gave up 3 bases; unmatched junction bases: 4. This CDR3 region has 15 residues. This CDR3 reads CASSVGSGGEETQYF. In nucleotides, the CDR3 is TGTGCCAGCAGTGTCGGTAGCGGGGGGGAAGAGACCCAGTACTTC.

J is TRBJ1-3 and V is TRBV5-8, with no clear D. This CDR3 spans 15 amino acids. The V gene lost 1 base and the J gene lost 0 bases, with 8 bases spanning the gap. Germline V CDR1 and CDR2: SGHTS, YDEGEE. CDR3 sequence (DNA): TGTGCCAGCAGCTTGCAGGTGAACTCTGGAAACACCATATATTTT. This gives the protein CASSLQVNSGNTIYF.

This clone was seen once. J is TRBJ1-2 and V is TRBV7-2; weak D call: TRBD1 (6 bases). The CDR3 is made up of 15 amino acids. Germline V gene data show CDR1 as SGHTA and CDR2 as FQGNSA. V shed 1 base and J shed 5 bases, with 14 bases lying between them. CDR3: CASSLDVRGGYGYTF. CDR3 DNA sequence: TGTGCCAGCAGCTTAGACGTCAGGGGTGGGTATGGCTACACCTTC.

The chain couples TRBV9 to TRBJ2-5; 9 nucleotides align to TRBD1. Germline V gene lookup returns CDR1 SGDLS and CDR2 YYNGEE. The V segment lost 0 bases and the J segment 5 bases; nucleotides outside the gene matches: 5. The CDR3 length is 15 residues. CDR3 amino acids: CASSVAPDRGETQYF. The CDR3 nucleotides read TGTGCCAGCAGCGTAGCCCCAGACAGGGGGGAGACCCAGTACTTC.

The CDR3 DNA follows: TGCGCCAGCAGCCTAACACCCGGGACAGGGGGGACTGAAGCTTTCTTT. Amino acids: CASSLTPGTGGTEAFF. This rearrangement joins TRBV5-1 to TRBJ1-1, with 11 bases fitting TRBD1. Per germline, CDR1 SGHRS and CDR2 YFSETQ. The CDR3 totals 16 residues. The V gene end was trimmed by 4 bases and the J gene end by 5 bases; junction bases not matched to a gene: 10.

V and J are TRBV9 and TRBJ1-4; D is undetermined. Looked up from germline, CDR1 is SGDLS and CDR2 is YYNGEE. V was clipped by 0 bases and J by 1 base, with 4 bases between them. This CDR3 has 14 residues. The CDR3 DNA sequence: TGTGCCAGCAGCGTAGCAGGAACTAATGAAAAACTGTTTTTT. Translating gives CASSVAGTNEKLFF.

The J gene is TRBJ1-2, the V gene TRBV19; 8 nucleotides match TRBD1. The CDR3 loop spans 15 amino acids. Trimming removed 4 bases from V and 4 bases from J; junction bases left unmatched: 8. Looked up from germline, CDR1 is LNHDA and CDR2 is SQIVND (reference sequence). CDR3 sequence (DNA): TGTGCCAGTAGTACGGGACAGGTGACGATCTATGGCTACACCTTC. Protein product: CASSTGQVTIYGYTF. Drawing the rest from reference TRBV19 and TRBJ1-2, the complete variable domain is DGGITQSPKYLFRKEGQNVTLSCEQNLNHDAMYWYRQDPGQGLRLIYYSQIVNDFQKGDIAEGYSVSREKKESFPLTVTSAQKNPTAFYLCASSTGQVTIYGYTFGSGTRLTVV.

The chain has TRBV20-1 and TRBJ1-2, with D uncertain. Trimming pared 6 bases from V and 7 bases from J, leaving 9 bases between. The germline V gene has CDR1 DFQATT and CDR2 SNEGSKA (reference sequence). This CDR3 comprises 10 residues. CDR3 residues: CSAEATGYTF. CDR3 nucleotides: TGCAGTGCCGAGGCCACTGGCTACACCTTC.

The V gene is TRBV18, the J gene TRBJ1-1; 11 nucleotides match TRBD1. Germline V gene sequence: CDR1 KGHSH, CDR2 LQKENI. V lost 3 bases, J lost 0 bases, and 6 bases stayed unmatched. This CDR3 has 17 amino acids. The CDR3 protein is CASSPGQGALMNTEAFF. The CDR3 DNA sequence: TGTGCCAGCTCACCCGGACAGGGGGCTCTTATGAACACTGAAGCTTTCTTT. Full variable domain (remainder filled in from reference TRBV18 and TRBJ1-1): NAGVMQNPRHLVRRRGQEARLRCSPMKGHSHVYWYRQLPEEGLKFMVYLQKENIIDESGMPKERFSAEFPKEGPSILRIQQVVRGDSAAYFCASSPGQGALMNTEAFFGQGTRLTVV.